The 30 T cell receptor beta chains presented below share a single source sample, sequenced in a study of post-analysis software for immune sequencing data. These receptors lack a known antigen. Unique molecular identifiers tagged the TCR beta cDNA libraries. TCRdb re-called the PCR reads through MiXCR, storing one row per CDR3 protein. The profile shows some 800,000 distinct CDR3 sequences, just over 45% of them singletons. The study's findings and limits: There were four or five TRBV segments more frequent in patients than controls, and TRBV5-6, TRBV5-1 and TRBV20-1 were among them.

What was sequenced was blood. The source is a girl under 18 with multiple sclerosis.

V usage is TRBV5-1 and J usage is TRBJ2-2, with 12 nucleotides matching TRBD1. V lost 1 base, J lost 1 base, and 2 bases stayed unmatched. This CDR3 spans 17 amino acids. CDR1 is SGHRS, CDR2 YFSETQ, per germline. The chain's CDR3 is CASSLRDRGLNTGELFF. Written as DNA, the CDR3 is TGCGCCAGCAGCTTGCGGGACAGGGGGCTGAACACCGGGGAGCTGTTTTTT.

This clonotype was counted between two and nine times. The chain links TRBV20-1 to TRBJ2-1, with 7 bases fitting TRBD1. The CDR3 runs 13 residues. Trimming at V came to 6 bases and at J to 7 bases, leaving 9 bases not matched to a gene. The germline gives CDR1 DFQATT, CDR2 SNEGSKA (reference sequence). Here the CDR3 reads CSARPTGLNEQFF. Written as DNA, the CDR3 is TGCAGTGCCCGACCGACAGGGCTTAATGAGCAGTTCTTC.

There are a few counts of this clonotype. The chain carries TRBV29-1 and TRBJ2-6; weak D call: TRBD2 (5 bases). In germline, CDR1 is SQVTM, CDR2 ANQGSEA. The CDR3 runs 15 residues. With 5 bases removed from V and 2 bases from J, the gap between germline ends came to 13 bases. CDR3 sequence: CSVQNRETGANVLTF. The CDR3 nucleotides read TGCAGCGTTCAGAATAGGGAGACTGGGGCCAACGTCCTGACTTTC.

This rearrangement joins TRBV20-1 to TRBJ2-3; D is possibly TRBD1 (6 bases). V was shortened by 6 bases and J by 6 bases, with 22 bases between the two germline ends. Germline assignment: CDR1 DFQATT and CDR2 SNEGSKA (reference sequence). The CDR3 sequence is 15 residues long. In DNA, the CDR3 is TGCAGTGCGGGACGGGACATCGGGTTAGGTGATACGCAGTATTTT. Translated, it gives CSAGRDIGLGDTQYF.

V gene TRBV3-1 combines with J gene TRBJ1-2; D is uncertain. Germline-derived CDR1 and CDR2 are LGHDT and YNNKEL (reference sequence). V was pared by 4 bases and J by 5 bases, with 11 bases between. The CDR3 covers 13 residues. CDR3 residues: CASSPRLIYGYTF. CDR3 coding DNA: TGTGCCAGCAGCCCTCGTCTGATTTATGGCTACACCTTC.

The gene calls are TRBV2 and TRBJ2-1; no clear D gene. The CDR3 contains 12 residues. Deletions cut 6 bases from V and 7 bases from J, with 10 bases between. CDR1 is SNHLY and CDR2 is FYNNEI in the germline V gene. Written as DNA, the CDR3 is TGTGCCAGCAGGCCCGGATCGAATGAGCAGTTCTTC. This codes for CASRPGSNEQFF.

This clonotype occurred many times. The rearrangement joins TRBV24-1 to TRBJ2-3, with TRBD2 matching over 12 bases. This CDR3 has 17 amino acids. V gave up 4 bases and J gave up 1 base; unmatched junction bases: 5. CDR1 and CDR2 (germline): KGHDR, SFDVKD. CDR3: CATSDPGLAGRTDTQYF. The CDR3, as DNA: TGTGCCACCAGTGACCCGGGACTAGCGGGCCGCACAGATACGCAGTATTTT.

The chain couples TRBV28 to TRBJ2-7, with D maybe TRBD2 (6 bases). From germline, CDR1 is MDHEN and CDR2 SYDVKM. Trimming cost V 6 bases and J 6 bases, with 24 bases left between them. The CDR3 loop spans 16 amino acids. For the CDR3, the DNA is TGTGCCAGCAGCCGCGGGACTCCTAAACTCGCGGGCGAGCAGTACTTC. It encodes CASSRGTPKLAGEQYF.

This clonotype occurred a few times. V usage is TRBV10-3 and J usage is TRBJ2-7, with 7 bases lining up with TRBD2. Losses at the gene ends were 4 bases for V and 1 base for J; bases not matched to a gene: 10. This CDR3 region has 16 residues. Germline V gene data show CDR1 as ENHRY and CDR2 as SYGVKD. CDR3 sequence (DNA): TGTGCCATCAGTGGGACCAAGGGAGGGTCTTCCTACGAGCAGTACTTC. It specifies CAISGTKGGSSYEQYF.

This chain connects TRBV7-9 to TRBJ2-7, with 7 bases fitting TRBD2. J lost 5 bases, V lost 4 bases, and 5 bases had no gene match. The CDR3 length is 13 residues. CDR1 and CDR2 (germline): SEHNR, FQNEAQ (reference sequence). CDR3 sequence reads: CASSSPTSDEQYF. As DNA, the CDR3 is TGTGCCAGCAGCTCCCCAACTAGCGACGAGCAGTACTTC. Combining the CDR3 with reference TRBV7-9 and TRBJ2-7 gives the whole variable domain DTGVSQNPRHKITKRGQNVTFRCDPISEHNRLYWYRQTLGQGPEFLTYFQNEAQLEKSRLLSDRFSAERPKGSFSTLEIQRTEQGDSAMYLCASSSPTSDEQYFGPGTRLTVT.

The chain couples TRBV3-1 to TRBJ2-7, with D hard to call. The germline V gene has CDR1 LGHDT and CDR2 YNNKEL (reference sequence). V shed 0 bases and J shed 3 bases, with 12 bases lying between them. The CDR3 length is 15 residues. This CDR3 is CASSQEGGQIYEQYF. The CDR3 nucleotides are TGTGCCAGCAGCCAAGAAGGTGGCCAGATCTACGAGCAGTACTTC.

Note on this clonotype: A clone one base away is much larger, so this may be a read error. The V call is TRBV6-1, the J call TRBJ2-1; D ambiguous. V lost 0 bases and J lost 6, with 6 bases in between. This CDR3 is built from 13 residues. Germline V gene data show CDR1 as MNHNS and CDR2 as SASEGT. The CDR3 sequence is CASSEAESNEQFF. The CDR3 nucleotides read TGTGCCAGCAGTGAAGCAGAGAGCAATGAGCAGTTCTTC.

The chain joins TRBV4-3 to TRBJ1-2, with D hard to call. The germline V gene encodes CDR1 LGHNA and CDR2 YSLEER. The CDR3 contains 15 residues. The V end lost 0 bases, the J end lost 2 bases, and 10 bases lay between the germline ends. The CDR3 DNA reads as TGCGCCAGCAGCCAAGATCTCTCAGCGAACTATGGCTACACCTTC. This sequence encodes CASSQDLSANYGYTF.

The chain couples TRBV7-9 to TRBJ2-7; TRBD2 might be the D (5 bases). Germline CDR1 SEHNR, CDR2 FQNEAQ (reference sequence). V was pared by 5 bases and J by 6 bases, with 20 bases between. The CDR3 is 15 amino acids. CDR3 bases: TGTGCCAGCAGCAGTCCGACCCGGGATCTCGGCGAGCAGTACTTC. Its protein product is CASSSPTRDLGEQYF. The entire variable domain, with the rest obtained from reference TRBV7-9 and TRBJ2-7, is as follows: DTGVSQNPRHKITKRGQNVTFRCDPISEHNRLYWYRQTLGQGPEFLTYFQNEAQLEKSRLLSDRFSAERPKGSFSTLEIQRTEQGDSAMYLCASSSPTRDLGEQYFGPGTRLTVT.

There are a few counts of this clonotype. This chain joins TRBV27 and TRBJ2-5, with no clear D. This CDR3 has 9 residues. Germline CDR1 reads MNHEY; CDR2 reads SMNVEV (reference sequence). Trimming pared 9 bases from V and 5 bases from J, leaving 4 bases between. The CDR3 nucleotides are TGTGCCAGACCGGAGACCCAGTACTTC. This encodes CARPETQYF.

The chain employs TRBV9 and TRBJ2-7, with no clear D. CDR1 is SGDLS and CDR2 is YYNGEE in the germline V gene. CDR3 length: 12 amino acids. The ends were cut back, 3 bases at V and 5 bases at J, with 9 bases in the middle. CDR3 loop: CASSGVGDEQYF. The CDR3, as DNA: TGTGCCAGCAGCGGAGTTGGCGACGAGCAGTACTTC.

The V and J genes are TRBV12-3 or TRBV12-4 and TRBJ2-3; 10 nucleotides line up with TRBD1. After removal of 6 bases from V and 5 bases from J, the junction contained 8 bases not matched to a gene. This CDR3 spans 15 amino acids. CDR3: CASSLGQGVEDTQYF. In nucleotides, the CDR3 is TGTGCCAGCAGCCTCGGACAGGGGGTGGAAGATACGCAGTATTTT.

The genes are TRBV3-1 and TRBJ2-2; 14 bases fit TRBD2. The V segment lost 4 bases and the J segment 1 base; nucleotides outside the gene matches: 5. There are 18 residues in the CDR3. Germline assignment: CDR1 LGHDT and CDR2 YNNKEL (reference sequence). The chain's CDR3 is CASSPGLAGGGNTGELFF. The CDR3 coding sequence is TGTGCCAGCAGCCCCGGACTAGCGGGAGGAGGGAACACCGGGGAGCTGTTTTTT.

This chain uses TRBV14 with TRBJ2-3, with D possibly TRBD2 on 6 matching bases. With 3 bases removed from V and 2 bases from J, the gap between germline ends came to 21 bases. Germline V lookup: CDR1 SGHDN, CDR2 FVKESK. The length of the CDR3 is 18 residues. This CDR3 is CASSHDPGVAEYTDTQYF. In nucleotides, the CDR3 is TGTGCCAGCAGCCATGACCCCGGGGTAGCGGAATACACAGATACGCAGTATTTT.

In its sample, this clonotype was seen a few times. The rearrangement uses TRBV5-5 and TRBJ1-2; maybe TRBD1 (6 bases). Germline V CDR1 and CDR2: SGHKS, YYEKEE (reference sequence). Trimming cost V 3 bases and J 5 bases, with 20 bases left between them. This CDR3 contains 16 residues. The CDR3 DNA sequence: TGTGCCAGCAGCTCCCGGTTGGGGGGGGCTGAGTATGGCTACACCTTC. Encoded protein: CASSSRLGGAEYGYTF.

Regarding this clonotype: The junction departs from the called germline gene at one end, perhaps through a read error. The J gene is TRBJ2-1, the V gene TRBV7-7, with D unclear. The CDR3 runs 15 residues. The germline CDR1 and CDR2 sequences are SSHAT and FNYEAQ (reference sequence). The CDR3 nucleotides are TGTGCTAGCAGCCAACACCTGAGCTCCTACAATGAGCAGTTCTTC. Its translation is CASSQHLSSYNEQFF. The full variable domain, its missing parts supplied by reference TRBV7-7 and TRBJ2-1, is GAGVSQSPRYKVTKRGQDVTLRCDPISSHATLYWYQQALGQGPEFLTYFNYEAQPDKSGLPSDRFSAERPEGSISTLTIQRTEQRDSAMYRCASSQHLSSYNEQFFGPGTRLTVL.

V usage is TRBV29-1 and J usage is TRBJ1-5, with D unresolved. The CDR3 loop spans 13 amino acids. The germline V and J ends were trimmed by 0 bases and 7 bases, with 10 bases remaining between them. The germline CDR1 and CDR2 sequences are SQVTM and ANQGSEA. The CDR3 DNA reads TGCAGCGTTGAAGATTCCTGGGGACAGCCCCAGCATTTT. Its protein is CSVEDSWGQPQHF.

This clonotype was seen repeatedly, ten times or more. The chain joins TRBV7-8 to TRBJ2-3; 10 bases are a match to TRBD2. Germline CDR1 is SGHVS and CDR2 is FQNEAQ. The CDR3 loop spans 15 amino acids. The V and J ends lost 2 bases and 2 bases, in that order; junction bases with no gene match: 1. The CDR3 sequence is CASSLLAGDTDTQYF. Written as DNA, the CDR3 is TGTGCCAGCAGCTTACTAGCGGGAGACACAGATACGCAGTATTTT.

This chain connects TRBV6-1 to TRBJ2-7, with 8 positions matching TRBD2. V was pared by 6 bases and J by 3 bases, with 7 bases of the junction left unmatched. Per germline, CDR1 MNHNS and CDR2 SASEGT. The CDR3 has 14 amino acids. The CDR3 DNA follows: TGTGCCAGCAGGGCTAGCGGGCTAATCTACGAGCAGTACTTC. This gives the protein CASRASGLIYEQYF.

This clonotype has more than one count but fewer than ten. The rearrangement links TRBV9 to TRBJ1-2; 8 nucleotides agree with TRBD1. Germline values: CDR1 SGDLS, CDR2 YYNGEE. With V trimmed by 4 bases and J by 1 base, 6 bases remained unmatched. The CDR3 extends over 15 amino acids. The CDR3 nucleotides are TGTGCCAGCAGCTCAGGACAGGGCCTTAACTATGGCTACACCTTC. It specifies CASSSGQGLNYGYTF.

The chain carries TRBV28 and TRBJ2-3; 13 nucleotides agree with TRBD2. CDR3 length: 16 amino acids. J was trimmed by 4 bases and V by 4 bases; bases with no gene match: 5. Per germline, CDR1 MDHEN and CDR2 SYDVKM. In DNA, the CDR3 is TGTGCCAGCAGTTCGACTAGCGGGAGGCCCGCAGATACGCAGTATTTT. Its protein product is CASSSTSGRPADTQYF.

V usage is TRBV20-1 and J usage is TRBJ2-1; tentative D call: TRBD1 (5 bases). V lost 0 bases and J 6 bases, leaving 12 bases between the germline ends. CDR3 length: 14 amino acids. CDR1 is DFQATT and CDR2 is SNEGSKA in the germline V gene (reference sequence). The CDR3 region has the DNA TGCAGTGCTAGAGACCAGGGTCGGGTCAATGAGCAGTTCTTC. Translation: CSARDQGRVNEQFF.

This chain uses TRBV15 with TRBJ2-1, with TRBD1 as a possible D gene (5 bases). CDR1 LNHNV and CDR2 YYDKDF come from the germline V gene (reference sequence). Trimming shortened V by 1 base and J by 2 bases, and 9 bases separated the two germline ends. This CDR3 is 15 amino acids long. CDR3 loop: CATSRGTGPYNEQFF. The CDR3 coding sequence is TGTGCCACCAGCAGAGGCACAGGCCCCTACAATGAGCAGTTCTTC.

The chain has TRBV15 and TRBJ1-5; TRBD1 aligns across 8 bases. J gave up 6 bases and V 3 bases, and 10 bases lay outside the gene matches. Germline values: CDR1 LNHNV, CDR2 YYDKDF (reference sequence). This CDR3 spans 16 amino acids. The CDR3 DNA sequence: TGTGCCACCAGCAGCCCCCGGACAGGGTCGAGTCAGCCCCAGCATTTT. Its protein is CATSSPRTGSSQPQHF.

This clonotype occurred a few times. This chain connects TRBV7-2 to TRBJ2-1; TRBD2 is a possible D gene (6 bases). V lost 0 bases, J lost 8 bases, and 14 bases lay in between. CDR3 length: 15 residues. Germline CDR1 and CDR2: SGHTA and FQGNSA. Here the CDR3 reads CASSLASGALDEQFF. The CDR3 nucleotides are TGTGCCAGCAGCTTAGCTAGCGGCGCTTTGGATGAGCAGTTCTTC.